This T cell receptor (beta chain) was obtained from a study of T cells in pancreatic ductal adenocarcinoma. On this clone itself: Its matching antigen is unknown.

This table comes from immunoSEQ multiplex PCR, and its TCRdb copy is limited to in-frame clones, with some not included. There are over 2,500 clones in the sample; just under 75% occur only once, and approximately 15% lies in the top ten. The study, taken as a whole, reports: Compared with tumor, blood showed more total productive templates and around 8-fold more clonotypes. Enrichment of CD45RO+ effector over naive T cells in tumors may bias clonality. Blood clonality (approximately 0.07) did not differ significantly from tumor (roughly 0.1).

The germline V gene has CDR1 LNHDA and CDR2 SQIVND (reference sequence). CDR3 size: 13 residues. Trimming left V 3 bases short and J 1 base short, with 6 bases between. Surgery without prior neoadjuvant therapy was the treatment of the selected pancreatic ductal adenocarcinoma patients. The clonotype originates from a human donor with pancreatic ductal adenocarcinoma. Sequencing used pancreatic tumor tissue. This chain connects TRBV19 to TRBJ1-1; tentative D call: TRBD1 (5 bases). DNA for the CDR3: TGTGCCAGTAGTATGCAGGGGAACACTGAAGCTTTCTTT. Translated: CASSMQGNTEAFF.